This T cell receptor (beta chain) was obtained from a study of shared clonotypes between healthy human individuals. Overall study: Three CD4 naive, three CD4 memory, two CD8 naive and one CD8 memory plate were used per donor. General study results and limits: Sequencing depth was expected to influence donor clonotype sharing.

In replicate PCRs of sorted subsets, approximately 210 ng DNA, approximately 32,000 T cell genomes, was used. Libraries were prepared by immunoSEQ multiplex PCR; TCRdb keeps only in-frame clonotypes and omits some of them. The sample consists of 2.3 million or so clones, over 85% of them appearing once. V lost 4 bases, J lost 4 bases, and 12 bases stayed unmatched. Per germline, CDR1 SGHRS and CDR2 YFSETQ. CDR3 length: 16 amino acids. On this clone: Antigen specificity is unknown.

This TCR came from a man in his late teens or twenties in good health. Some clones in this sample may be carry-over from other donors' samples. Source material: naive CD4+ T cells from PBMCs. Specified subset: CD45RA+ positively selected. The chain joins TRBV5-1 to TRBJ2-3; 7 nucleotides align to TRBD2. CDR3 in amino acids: CASSLWDYPPSDTQYF. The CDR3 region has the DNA TGCGCCAGCAGCCTCTGGGACTACCCACCCTCAGATACGCAGTATTTT.